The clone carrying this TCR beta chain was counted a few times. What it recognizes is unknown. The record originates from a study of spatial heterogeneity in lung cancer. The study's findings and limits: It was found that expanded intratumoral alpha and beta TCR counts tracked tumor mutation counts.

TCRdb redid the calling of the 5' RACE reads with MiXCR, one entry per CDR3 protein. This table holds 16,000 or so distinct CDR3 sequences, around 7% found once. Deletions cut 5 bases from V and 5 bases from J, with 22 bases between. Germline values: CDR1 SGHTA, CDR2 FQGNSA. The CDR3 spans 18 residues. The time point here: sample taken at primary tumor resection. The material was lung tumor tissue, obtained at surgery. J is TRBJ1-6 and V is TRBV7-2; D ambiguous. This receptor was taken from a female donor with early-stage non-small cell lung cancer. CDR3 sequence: CASSPRGGLLLDNSPLHF. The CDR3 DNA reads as TGTGCCAGCAGCCCCCGCGGAGGCCTACTGCTCGATAATTCACCCCTCCACTTT.